The clone carrying this TCR beta chain has more than one count but fewer than ten. The data were taken from a study of identical twins. Trimming at V came to 4 bases and at J to 0 bases, leaving 6 bases not matched to a gene. The CDR3 covers 16 residues. Germline V gene sequence: CDR1 SGHRS, CDR2 YFSETQ. With template switching, a universal primer site was added, and the cDNA carried unique molecular identifiers. From the 5' RACE reads, TCRdb called clonotypes with MiXCR, one entry per CDR3 protein. The top ten clones hold roughly 4.3% of a sample with over 600,000 distinct CDR3 sequences, around 20% of them seen once. This same sample was also taken into another study, of T cells expressing NK-cell markers.

Sequencing was performed on PBMCs. This receptor was identified in a woman aged 18-29 years in good health. This rearrangement joins TRBV5-1 to TRBJ2-2, with 7 positions matching TRBD1. CDR3 bases: TGCGCCAGCAGCGCCGGGACAGATTCGAACACCGGGGAGCTGTTTTTT. Encoded protein: CASSAGTDSNTGELFF.